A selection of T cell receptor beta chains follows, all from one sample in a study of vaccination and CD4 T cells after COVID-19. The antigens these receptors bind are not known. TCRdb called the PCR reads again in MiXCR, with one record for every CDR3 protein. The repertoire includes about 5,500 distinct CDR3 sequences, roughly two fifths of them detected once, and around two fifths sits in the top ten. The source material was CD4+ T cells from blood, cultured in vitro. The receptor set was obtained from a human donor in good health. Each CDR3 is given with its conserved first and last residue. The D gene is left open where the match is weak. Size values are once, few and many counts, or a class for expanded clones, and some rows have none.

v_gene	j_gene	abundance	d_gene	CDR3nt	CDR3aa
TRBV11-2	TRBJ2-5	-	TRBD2	TGTGCCAGCAGCTTAGGAGGAGCGGGGGGGGTAAAGACCCAGTACTTC	CASSLGGAGGVKTQYF
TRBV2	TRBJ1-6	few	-	TGTGCCAGCAGTCAAGGGAGCTCCTATAATTCACCCCTCCACTTT	CASSQGSSYNSPLHF
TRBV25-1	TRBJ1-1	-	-	TGTGCCAGCAGTCCCCTGGTTGGGGAAGCTTTCTTT	CASSPLVGEAFF
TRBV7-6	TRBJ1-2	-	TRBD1	TGTGCCAGCAGCGGGACAGGGACGGGAGGCTACACCTTC	CASSGTGTGGYTF
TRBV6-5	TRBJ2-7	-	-	TGTGCCAGCAGTTTTGGTCCTGCGTTCGAGCAGTACTTC	CASSFGPAFEQYF
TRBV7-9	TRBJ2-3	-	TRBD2	TGTGCCAGCAGCTTAGGAGGACCGGGACTAGCGTCGACAGATACGCAGTATTTT	CASSLGGPGLASTDTQYF
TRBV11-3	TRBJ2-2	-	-	TGTGCCAGCAGCTTCCTAAGCACCGGGGAGCTGTTTTTT	CASSFLSTGELFF
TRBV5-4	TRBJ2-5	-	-	TGTGCCAGCACTCGGGACCGGGAGACCCAGTACTTC	CASTRDRETQYF
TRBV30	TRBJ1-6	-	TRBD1	TGTGCCTGGAGTGTTCTTACAGGGGATTCACCCCTCCACTTT	CAWSVLTGDSPLHF
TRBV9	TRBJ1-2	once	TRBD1	TGTGCCAGCAGCCCGCTCTCTACAGGGGGATATGGCTACACCTTC	CASSPLSTGGYGYTF